The 32 T cell receptor beta chains below all came from one sample that was sequenced in a study of blood T cell repertoires in COVID-19 (dated by TCRdb to the early 2020s). Libraries were constructed by the immunoSEQ multiplex PCR assay. The table comes from immuneACCESS by way of TCRdb, which keeps in-frame sequences with V and J called. Part of the clones is missing from these tables; in studies checked, under half for an unresolved V gene and the rest for unknown reasons. Within this sample are about 45,000 clones, with approximately 80% of them counted one time only. Roughly 19% of the sample is held by the ten biggest clonotypes. Material for sequencing was peripheral blood. The receptors derive from a man in his 70s with acute or convalescent COVID-19.

V usage is TRBV5-6 and J usage is TRBJ2-7, with D tentatively TRBD2 (6 bases). Germline assignment: CDR1 SGHDT and CDR2 YYEEEE. CDR3 length: 13 amino acids. The germline V and J ends were trimmed by 2 bases and 6 bases, with 12 bases remaining between them. The CDR3 DNA reads as TGTGCCAGCAGCTTCGGGGGAACGGGCGAGCAGTACTTC. Protein sequence: CASSFGGTGEQYF.

The gene calls are TRBV11-2 and TRBJ2-2; 7 bases are shared with TRBD1. The CDR3 sequence is 15 residues long. J lost 4 bases, V lost 5 bases, and 7 bases had no gene match. Germline values: CDR1 SGHAT, CDR2 FQNNGV. CDR3 sequence: CASSPGQILTGELFF. DNA of the CDR3: TGTGCCAGCAGCCCGGGACAGATCCTCACCGGGGAGCTGTTTTTT. Filled out from reference TRBV11-2 and TRBJ2-2, the complete variable domain reads EAGVAQSPRYKIIEKRQSVAFWCNPISGHATLYWYQQILGQGPKLLIQFQNNGVVDDSQLPKDRFSAERLKGVDSTLKIQPAKLEDSAVYLCASSPGQILTGELFFGEGSRLTVL.

The chain employs TRBV6-6 and TRBJ1-1; the D is unclear. Germline loops: CDR1 MNHNY, CDR2 SVGAGI (reference sequence). The CDR3 consists of 12 residues. V was shortened by 3 bases and J by 8 bases, with 10 bases between the two germline ends. CDR3 sequence reads: CASSYSRSEAFF. The CDR3 DNA sequence: TGTGCCAGCAGTTATTCTAGGTCGGAAGCTTTCTTT.

This chain links TRBV3-1 (or the pseudogene TRBV3-2) with TRBJ2-3; unclear D gene. CDR3 size: 14 residues. Germline V lookup: CDR1 LGHDT, CDR2 YNNKEL (reference sequence). Trimming removed 1 base at V and 3 bases at J, with 8 bases between. CDR3 amino acids: CASSQAYLTDTQYF. CDR3 coding DNA: TGTGCCAGCAGCCAAGCATACTTAACAGATACGCAGTATTTT.

The rearrangement uses TRBV7-8 and TRBJ1-2; D unresolved. The CDR3 extends over 13 amino acids. CDR1 is SGHVS and CDR2 is FQNEAQ in the germline V gene. The germline V and J ends were trimmed by 4 bases and 8 bases, with 14 bases remaining between them. CDR3 region: CASSSPPLGGYTF. CDR3 DNA sequence: TGTGCCAGCAGCTCTCCTCCCCTCGGGGGCTACACCTTC.

The chain employs TRBV2 and TRBJ1-5, with D perhaps TRBD1 (6 bases). Germline lookup yields CDR1 SNHLY and CDR2 FYNNEI. V was clipped by 7 bases and J by 4 bases, with 17 bases between them. The CDR3 sequence is 15 residues long. CDR3 amino acids: CASKELKGGNQPQHF. The DNA for the CDR3 is TGTGCCAGCAAGGAGCTAAAAGGGGGTAATCAGCCCCAGCATTTT.

The chain couples TRBV6-2 or TRBV6-3 to TRBJ1-1, with a tentative D call TRBD1 (6 bases). This CDR3 is 15 amino acids long. Germline values: CDR1 MNHEY, CDR2 SVGEGT. Trimming left V 5 bases short and J 3 bases short, with 16 bases between. The CDR3 here is CASSTTYTGYTEAFF. The CDR3 DNA follows: TGTGCCAGCAGTACAACCTATACAGGGTACACTGAAGCTTTCTTT.

The chain carries TRBV12-3 or TRBV12-4 and TRBJ1-1; D call uncertain. V was trimmed by 6 bases and J by 1 base, leaving 9 bases between them. CDR3 length: 13 residues. CDR3 nucleotides: TGTGCCAGCAGACCCGGTGGGAACACTGAAGCTTTCTTT. Residues: CASRPGGNTEAFF.

The chain couples TRBV28 to TRBJ1-2, with D uncertain. Germline values: CDR1 MDHEN, CDR2 SYDVKM. This CDR3 contains 11 residues. V was shortened by 7 bases and J by 4 bases, with 7 bases between the two germline ends. CDR3 nucleotide sequence: TGTGCCAGCAAGCCGGGCTATGGCTACACCTTC. Translated: CASKPGYGYTF.

The chain couples TRBV4-3 to TRBJ1-2, with a tentative D call TRBD1 (5 bases). V was cut by 0 bases and J by 3 bases, with 14 bases left in between. This CDR3 is 16 amino acids long. Germline V lookup: CDR1 LGHNA, CDR2 YSLEER. The CDR3 sequence is CASSQDKGRSYYGYTF. The CDR3 bases are TGCGCCAGCAGCCAAGATAAGGGGAGGTCTTACTATGGCTACACCTTC.

This clone showed up just a few times. This chain joins TRBV7-9 and TRBJ2-1; TRBD2 matches at 11 bases. The germline V gene encodes CDR1 SEHNR and CDR2 FQNEAQ (reference sequence). This CDR3 is 15 amino acids long. The junction had 4 bases not matched to a gene; V was cut back by 1 base and J by 8 bases. The CDR3 DNA reads TGTGCCAGCAGCTTAGTTAGCGGGGGGGCATATGAGCAGTTCTTC. Translation gives CASSLVSGGAYEQFF.

The chain employs TRBV6-4 and TRBJ2-3; D is unresolved. The CDR3 loop spans 13 amino acids. From germline, CDR1 is MRHNA and CDR2 SNTAGT. Trimming removed 3 bases at V and 4 bases at J, with 8 bases between. The CDR3 sequence is CASSEKEADTQYF. The CDR3 region has the DNA TGTGCCAGCAGTGAAAAAGAGGCAGATACGCAGTATTTT.

The chain carries TRBV4-2 and TRBJ1-6, with TRBD1 matching over 9 bases. CDR1 and CDR2 from the germline V gene are LGHNA and YNFKEQ. This CDR3 has 15 amino acids. J gave up 8 bases and V 1 base, and 3 bases lay outside the gene matches. The CDR3 loop reads CASSQARTGDSPLHF. DNA for the CDR3: TGTGCCAGCAGCCAAGCCCGGACAGGGGATTCACCCCTCCACTTT.

This chain links TRBV12-3 or TRBV12-4 with TRBJ2-5; 7 bases are shared with TRBD2. V lost 5 bases to trimming and J lost 2 bases; unmatched junction nucleotides: 2. This CDR3 is 13 amino acids long. The CDR3 nucleotides are TGTGCCAGCAGTACTAGCGTTCAAGAGACCCAGTACTTC. Amino acids: CASSTSVQETQYF.

This clone has just one count. CDR3 residues: CASSQGGIYNEQFF. The CDR3 DNA reads as TGTGCCAGTAGTCAAGGGGGCATCTACAATGAGCAGTTCTTC. The gene calls are TRBV19 and TRBJ2-1; 7 bases match TRBD1. The J segment lost 3 bases and the V segment lost 5 bases, leaving 4 bases of the junction unmatched. The CDR3 has 14 amino acids. The germline CDR1 and CDR2 sequences are LNHDA and SQIVND (reference sequence).

The V gene is TRBV15, the J gene TRBJ1-1, with 8 positions matching TRBD1. The germline V gene has CDR1 LNHNV and CDR2 YYDKDF (reference sequence). Trimming at V came to 1 base and at J to 7 bases, leaving 5 bases not matched to a gene. The CDR3 covers 14 residues. The CDR3 DNA follows: TGTGCCACCAGCAGAGGCAGGGGGCGGTTTGAAGCTTTCTTT. This translates into CATSRGRGRFEAFF.

The table lists this clone with a count of one. V gene TRBV4-3 combines with J gene TRBJ1-6, with 7 positions matching TRBD1. The junction had 9 bases not matched to a gene; V was cut back by 4 bases and J by 9 bases. This CDR3 is built from 15 residues. Germline V gene data show CDR1 as LGHNA and CDR2 as YSLEER. Here the CDR3 DNA reads TGCGCCAGCAGCCGAGGGGGCCAGGAGGGTTCACCCCTCCACTTT. Amino acids: CASSRGGQEGSPLHF.

Only a few counts were recorded for this clone. The chain is built from TRBV28 and TRBJ1-4; 7 bases are a match to TRBD1. CDR3 length equals 15 residues. J lost 5 bases, V lost 1 base, and 4 bases had no gene match. Germline-derived CDR1 and CDR2 are MDHEN and SYDVKM. The CDR3 protein is CASSLSGGGNEKLFF. CDR3 DNA: TGTGCCAGCAGTTTATCAGGGGGTGGGAATGAAAAACTGTTTTTT.

CDR3 residues: CATSVSYGYTF. The CDR3 DNA is TGTGCCACCAGTGTCAGTTATGGCTACACCTTC. This rearrangement joins TRBV24-1 to TRBJ1-2; D not resolved. Germline assignment: CDR1 KGHDR and CDR2 SFDVKD. Between the trimmed V and J ends, which lost 5 bases and 5 bases, there was a span of 5 bases. The CDR3 spans 11 residues.

The chain recombines TRBV18 with TRBJ2-4; 10 bases line up with TRBD2. V dropped 2 bases and J dropped 3; count of bases not matched to a gene: 10. CDR3 length: 18 amino acids. CDR1 is KGHSH and CDR2 is LQKENI in the germline V gene. The CDR3 nucleotides are TGTGCCAGCTCACCAGGAGCGGGGGGGCCGGGCGACAAAAACATTCAGTACTTC. It yields the protein CASSPGAGGPGDKNIQYF.

The chain couples TRBV4-2 to TRBJ1-2; D remains unclear. With 0 bases removed from V and 2 bases from J, the gap between germline ends came to 10 bases. From germline, CDR1 is LGHNA and CDR2 YNFKEQ. The length of the CDR3 is 15 residues. The CDR3 protein is CASSQERYFNYGYTF. The CDR3 DNA is TGTGCCAGCAGCCAAGAGCGCTATTTCAACTATGGCTACACCTTC.

This chain links TRBV11-2 with TRBJ2-7; possibly TRBD2 for D (6 bases). This CDR3 is built from 13 residues. Trimming shortened V by 5 bases and J by 3 bases, and 11 bases separated the two germline ends. CDR1 is SGHAT and CDR2 is FQNNGV in the germline V gene. In DNA, the CDR3 is TGTGCCAGCAGCCATCTTAGCGGCTACGAGCAGTACTTC. This codes for CASSHLSGYEQYF.

This chain joins TRBV7-9 and TRBJ2-7, with 9 bases aligning to TRBD1. V was clipped by 5 bases and J by 2 bases; unmatched bases: 4. Germline assignment: CDR1 SEHNR and CDR2 FQNEAQ (reference sequence). The CDR3 runs 14 residues. CDR3 in DNA: TGTGCCAGCAGCCAGGGACAGGGAACCTACGAGCAGTACTTC. It codes for CASSQGQGTYEQYF. Based on the CDR3 plus reference TRBV7-9 and TRBJ2-7, the full variable domain is DTGVSQNPRHKITKRGQNVTFRCDPISEHNRLYWYRQTLGQGPEFLTYFQNEAQLEKSRLLSDRFSAERPKGSFSTLEIQRTEQGDSAMYLCASSQGQGTYEQYFGPGTRLTVT.

The chain links TRBV5-6 to TRBJ1-2; D not certain. CDR3 size: 14 residues. V was trimmed by 2 bases and J by 0 bases, leaving 8 bases between them. Germline CDR1 is SGHDT and CDR2 is YYEEEE. The CDR3 protein is CASSFRVTNYGYTF. DNA of the CDR3: TGTGCCAGCAGCTTTCGGGTTACTAACTATGGCTACACCTTC.

CDR3 sequence: CASSYSNRGNEKLFF. The CDR3 nucleotides read TGTGCCAGCAGTTACTCGAATAGGGGGAACGAAAAACTGTTTTTT. The chain employs TRBV6-5 and TRBJ1-4, with D tentatively TRBD1 (6 bases). The length of the CDR3 is 15 residues. Trimming left V 0 bases short and J 8 bases short, with 13 bases between. Looked up from germline, CDR1 is MNHEY and CDR2 is SVGAGI.

V and J are TRBV15 and TRBJ2-1; D gene uncertain. The V end lost 0 bases, the J end lost 0 bases, and 6 bases lay between the germline ends. This CDR3 comprises 15 residues. CDR1 is LNHNV and CDR2 is YYDKDF in the germline V gene (reference sequence). The CDR3: CATSREQTSYNEQFF. CDR3 nucleotides: TGTGCCACCAGCAGAGAACAGACCTCCTACAATGAGCAGTTCTTC.

V gene TRBV15 combines with J gene TRBJ1-2; unclear D gene. The CDR3 loop spans 14 amino acids. Germline V CDR1 and CDR2: LNHNV, YYDKDF (reference sequence). The V end lost 4 bases, the J end lost 1 base, and 10 bases lay between the germline ends. DNA of the CDR3: TGTGCCACCAGCACTGGGTACAGTAACTATGGCTACACCTTC. It encodes CATSTGYSNYGYTF.

The rearrangement uses TRBV7-3 and TRBJ2-7; TRBD1 is a possible D gene (5 bases). This CDR3 is built from 13 residues. Per germline, CDR1 SGHTA and CDR2 FQGTGA. The ends were cut back, 4 bases at V and 5 bases at J, with 12 bases in the middle. CDR3 sequence (DNA): TGTGCCAGCAGCTCGTCAGGGTCCCACGAGCAGTACTTC. Its translation: CASSSSGSHEQYF.

CDR3 coding DNA: TGTGCCAGCAGTCTCGGGACACCGAGAGGAGGAGAGACCCAGTACTTC. Translation: CASSLGTPRGGETQYF. The chain is built from TRBV27 and TRBJ2-5; D might be TRBD1 (6 bases). The V gene's germline CDR1 is MNHEY and CDR2 SMNVEV (reference sequence). The CDR3 has 16 residues. The V gene lost 5 bases and the J gene lost 4 bases, with 20 bases spanning the gap.

CDR3 in DNA: TGTGCCAGCACCCACCAGACAGGGCCTAATGAAAAACTGTTTTTT. It codes for CASTHQTGPNEKLFF. The rearrangement links TRBV6-5 to TRBJ1-4; 7 nucleotides line up with TRBD1. The CDR3 has 15 amino acids. After removal of 7 bases from V and 3 bases from J, the junction contained 8 bases not matched to a gene. Germline CDR1 reads MNHEY; CDR2 reads SVGAGI.

V usage is TRBV4-3 and J usage is TRBJ1-1, with D possibly TRBD1 on 5 matching bases. The CDR3 extends over 15 amino acids. CDR1 and CDR2 from the germline V gene are LGHNA and YSLEER. Trimming pared 1 base from V and 5 bases from J, leaving 14 bases between. CDR3 DNA sequence: TGCGCCAGCAGCCAAGTAGGGGCGCCCAGGACTGAAGCTTTCTTT. This codes for CASSQVGAPRTEAFF.

This clone was seen a few times. This chain connects TRBV19 to TRBJ1-5, with TRBD1 matching 8 bases. CDR3 size: 15 residues. J was trimmed by 7 bases and V by 3 bases; bases with no gene match: 8. Germline CDR1 LNHDA, CDR2 SQIVND (reference sequence). The CDR3 nucleotides are TGTGCCAGTAGTATGCCGCCGGGACAGGTCCAGCCCCAGCATTTT. Translated: CASSMPPGQVQPQHF.